These T cell receptor beta chains were read from a single sample in a study of T cell repertoires in aging, cancer and after chemotherapy. TCRdb reprocessed the multiplex PCR reads with MiXCR, giving one entry per CDR3 protein. The sample has around 5,000 distinct CDR3 sequences, roughly 25% seen once. The sample comprised blood. Every receptor here comes from a human donor in good health. CDR3s include the opening cysteine and the closing phenylalanine or tryptophan. The D gene is left open where the match is weak. Clone size is stated in some rows and not others, as once, few, many or a class when expanded.

D gene	V gene	J gene	clone size	CDR3 DNA	CDR3 protein
NA	TRBV19	TRBJ2-1	medium-sized	TGTGCCAGTAGTAGTACTAGAAACTCCTACAATGAGCAGTTCTTC	CASSSTRNSYNEQFF
TRBD2	TRBV4-2	TRBJ2-2	medium-sized	TGTGCCAGCAGCCAAGCTCAGGCTAGCGGGGGATTAAACACCGGGGAGCTGTTTTTT	CASSQAQASGGLNTGELFF
TRBD2	TRBV5-6	TRBJ2-7	few	TGTGCCAGCAGCCCCCCGGGGGGGCGGGCCGAGCAGTACTTC	CASSPPGGRAEQYF
NA	TRBV18	TRBJ1-5	medium-sized	TGTGCCAGCTCACCGATGAGCGGGGATCAGCCCCAGCATTTT	CASSPMSGDQPQHF
NA	TRBV4-2	TRBJ1-5	few	TGTGCCAGCAGCCAAGCCAGGGTCCGGATCGATCAGCCCCAGCATTTT	CASSQARVRIDQPQHF
TRBD1	TRBV6-6	TRBJ1-1	NA	TGTGCCAGCAGTTACTCATCCGGGACAGTTGAAGCTTTCTTT	CASSYSSGTVEAFF
NA	TRBV5-1	TRBJ1-2	few	TGCGCCAGCAGCGTCGGGCACGAGCTCGACTATGGCTACACCTTC	CASSVGHELDYGYTF
NA	TRBV19	TRBJ2-7	medium-sized	TGTGCCAGTCGGGACCAAACCGTCGGCGAGCAGTACTTC	CASRDQTVGEQYF
TRBD2	TRBV4-3	TRBJ2-3	NA	TGCGCCAGCAGCCAAGACAGGACTAGCGTCACAGATACGCAGTATTTT	CASSQDRTSVTDTQYF
TRBD2	TRBV5-6	TRBJ2-5	medium-sized	TGTGCCAGCAGCTTGGTACCTAGCGGGAGAGAGACCCAGTACTTC	CASSLVPSGRETQYF
TRBD1	TRBV5-4	TRBJ1-2	medium-sized	TGTGCCAGCAGCTTAAGTGGGACAGTTTATGGCTACACCTTC	CASSLSGTVYGYTF
NA	TRBV6-4	TRBJ2-3	medium-sized	TGTGCCAGCAGTGACCCGAAGGGGCAGGGCACAGATACGCAGTATTTT	CASSDPKGQGTDTQYF
NA	TRBV14	TRBJ2-7	large	TGTGCCAGCAGCCAAGGGACCGGGAGATACGAGCAGTACTTC	CASSQGTGRYEQYF
TRBD1	TRBV19	TRBJ2-1	medium-sized	TGTGCCAGTAGGGCTCCGGGACAGAACTACAATGAGCAGTTCTTC	CASRAPGQNYNEQFF
TRBD1	TRBV6-1	TRBJ2-7	medium-sized	TGTGCCAGCAGTGAAGGCACAGGGGACTCCTACGAGCAGTACTTC	CASSEGTGDSYEQYF
NA	TRBV30	TRBJ1-2	medium-sized	TGTGCCTCAACAGTGACCTCTAACTATGGCTACACCTTC	CASTVTSNYGYTF
NA	TRBV4-2	TRBJ1-1	once	TGTGCCAGCAGCCAAGATCCGGGTCGGCCCGAAGCTTTCTTT	CASSQDPGRPEAFF
NA	TRBV28	TRBJ2-7	NA	TGTGCCAGCACCCCGGACGGCTACGAGCAGTACTTC	CASTPDGYEQYF
TRBD1	TRBV28	TRBJ2-5	NA	TGTGCCAGCAGTACAGCCGGGACAGGGCTAGAGACCCAGTACTTC	CASSTAGTGLETQYF
TRBD1	TRBV5-1	TRBJ2-1	once	TGCGCCAGCAGCTTGGGGGACAGGGGGAATTTCAATGAGCAGTTCTTC	CASSLGDRGNFNEQFF
TRBD1	TRBV6-1	TRBJ1-6	medium-sized	TGTGCCAGCAGTGAAGGACAGGGATTGACACCCCTCCACTTT	CASSEGQGLTPLHF
TRBD1	TRBV6-2/TRBV6-3	TRBJ2-7	few	TGTGCCAGCAGTCTCGGGACAGGGAACTACGAGCAGTACTTC	CASSLGTGNYEQYF
TRBD1	TRBV20-1	TRBJ1-1	few	TGCAGTGCTAGACCGACAGGGGGAGCTGAAGCTTTCTTT	CSARPTGGAEAFF
NA	TRBV7-9	TRBJ2-4	NA	TGTGCCAGCAGCTTAGCGCCGAACATTCAGTACTTC	CASSLAPNIQYF
NA	TRBV4-2	TRBJ2-7	NA	TGTGCCAGCAGCCAGGCAGGGGGGGGGGTGCGCTACGAGCAGTACTTC	CASSQAGGGVRYEQYF
TRBD1	TRBV12-3/TRBV12-4	TRBJ1-2	NA	TGTGCCAGCACTTCGACAGGGGCGAACTATGGCTACACCTTC	CASTSTGANYGYTF
NA	TRBV7-9	TRBJ1-5	few	TGTGCCAGCAGCCCGTCCTCCCTTTGGGATCAGCCCCAGCATTTT	CASSPSSLWDQPQHF
NA	TRBV30	TRBJ1-1	few	TGTGCCTGGAGTGGGAGTTACAACACTGAAGCTTTCTTT	CAWSGSYNTEAFF
NA	TRBV12-3/TRBV12-4	TRBJ2-3	medium-sized	TGTGCCAGCAGCACAGATAGGAGAGATACGCAGTATTTT	CASSTDRRDTQYF
NA	TRBV5-1	TRBJ2-7	few	TGCGCCAGCAGGTCTGGGAGCCTCCCATTAGGCGAGCAGTACTTC	CASRSGSLPLGEQYF
TRBD1	TRBV20-1	TRBJ1-6	NA	TGCAGTGCATTGGACAGGGTTGGTTCACACCTCCACTTT	CSALDRVGSHLHF
TRBD1	TRBV24-1	TRBJ1-6	NA	TGTGCCACCAGTGAGTATACAGGGGGCCGACTCTCGACTAGCTCCTATAATTCACCCCTCCACTTT	CATSEYTGGRLSTSSYNSPLHF
TRBD2	TRBV19	TRBJ2-1	once	TGTGCCAGTAGGCTAGCGGGAGGGTACAATGAGCAGTTCTTC	CASRLAGGYNEQFF
TRBD1	TRBV30	TRBJ1-5	few	TGTGCCTGGAGCGGACAGGCGCTTAGCAATCAGCCCCAGCATTTT	CAWSGQALSNQPQHF
NA	TRBV6-5	TRBJ1-1	few	TGTGCCAGCAGTTACTCTTCTCTCGGGGGAGGGACTGAAGCTTTCTTT	CASSYSSLGGGTEAFF